A single sample is the source of the 12 T cell receptor beta chains below, sequenced in a study of T cell repertoires in cytomegalovirus infection. In TCRdb, the reads were re-called with MiXCR into one record per CDR3 protein. The sample consists of 150,000 to 200,000 distinct CDR3 sequences, approximately 28% of them appearing once. The sequenced sample was PBMCs. These receptors were collected from a human donor in good health (CMV status not recorded). Some clones in this sample may be carry-over from other donors' samples.

The chain is built from TRBV6-2 or TRBV6-3 and TRBJ1-2, with TRBD1 identical over 12 bases. CDR1 and CDR2 from the germline V gene are MNHEY and SVGEGT. Trimming cost V 8 bases and J 0 bases; bases outside gene matches: 13. This CDR3 region has 18 residues. The CDR3 spells CASRTGGTGGLANYGYTF. The CDR3 bases are TGTGCCAGCCGCACCGGCGGGACAGGGGGCCTTGCTAACTATGGCTACACCTTC.

The V gene is TRBV7-2, the J gene TRBJ1-2, with D unclear. The CDR3 consists of 13 residues. The germline V and J ends were trimmed by 1 base and 13 bases, with 16 bases remaining between them. Germline V gives CDR1 SGHTA, CDR2 FQGNSA. The CDR3 DNA is TGTGCCAGCAGCTTAGAAGAACTGTCAAAAACCACCTTC. It yields the protein CASSLEELSKTTF.

This clonotype was recorded at least ten times. The chain recombines TRBV7-2 with TRBJ1-5; the D gene is possibly TRBD1 (5 bases). Between the trimmed V and J ends, which lost 5 bases and 4 bases, there was a span of 18 bases. Germline assignment: CDR1 SGHTA and CDR2 FQGNSA. CDR3 length equals 16 residues. In DNA, the CDR3 is TGTGCCAGCAGCGTCCTCGGGGCAGGTAGAAATCAGCCCCAGCATTTT. Its translation is CASSVLGAGRNQPQHF.

The chain employs TRBV2 and TRBJ2-2; TRBD2 matches at 8 bases. The CDR3 extends over 15 amino acids. V trimming: 10 bases; J trimming: 0 bases; junction bases outside the gene matches: 7. Germline CDR1 is SNHLY and CDR2 is FYNNEI. The CDR3 loop is CATRGGTANTGELFF. The CDR3 region has the DNA TGTGCCACCCGGGGGGGAACAGCGAACACCGGGGAGCTGTTTTTT. Supplemented by reference TRBV2 and TRBJ2-2, the full variable domain reads EPEVTQTPSHQVTQMGQEVILRCVPISNHLYFYWYRQILGQKVEFLVSFYNNEISEKSEIFDDQFSVERPDGSNFTLKIRSTKLEDSAMYFCATRGGTANTGELFFGEGSRLTVL.

Only a few counts were recorded for this clonotype. The chain carries TRBV4-1 and TRBJ1-1; 9 bases are shared with TRBD1. The ends lost 0 bases at V and 4 bases at J; junction bases unmatched: 12. The CDR3 is made up of 18 amino acids. Germline-derived CDR1 and CDR2 are MGHRA and YSYEKL. CDR3 in amino acids: CASSQDEGTGFAVTEAFF. The CDR3 nucleotides read TGCGCCAGCAGCCAAGATGAGGGGACAGGGTTTGCGGTCACTGAAGCTTTCTTT.

This clonotype was picked up a small number of times. The J gene is TRBJ1-2, the V gene TRBV12-3 or TRBV12-4; no definite D call. V was trimmed by 7 bases and J by 4 bases, leaving 16 bases between them. The length of the CDR3 is 14 residues. The CDR3 DNA is TGTGCCAGCACCTCCCGTCCCCAGGCCTATGGCTACACCTTC. Translating it yields CASTSRPQAYGYTF.

The chain uses TRBV7-3 and TRBJ2-1, with 8 bases matching TRBD2. V trimming: 4 bases; J trimming: 9 bases; junction bases outside the gene matches: 8. The CDR3 sequence is 14 residues long. Germline-derived CDR1 and CDR2 are SGHTA and FQGTGA. CDR3 sequence reads: CASSSGTRKGEQFF. Here the CDR3 DNA reads TGTGCCAGCAGCTCCGGGACTAGGAAGGGTGAGCAGTTCTTC.

The chain joins TRBV5-4 to TRBJ2-1; a weak D match, TRBD1 (7 bases). The CDR3 is made up of 13 amino acids. V lost 4 bases and J lost 5, with 10 bases in between. The germline gives CDR1 SGHNT, CDR2 YYREEE (reference sequence). This CDR3 is CASSGRGDNEQFF. The CDR3 coding sequence is TGTGCCAGCAGCGGCAGGGGGGACAATGAGCAGTTCTTC.

This clonotype was counted at least ten times. The V gene is TRBV7-2, the J gene TRBJ1-2; TRBD1 matches 11 bases. V lost 5 bases and J lost 7; bases outside the gene matches: 3. The CDR3 loop spans 13 amino acids. Germline V gene lookup returns CDR1 SGHTA and CDR2 FQGNSA. Written as DNA, the CDR3 is TGTGCCAGCAGCATCGGACAGGGGGCTGGCTACACCTTC. Protein: CASSIGQGAGYTF.

This clonotype was observed a few times. The V gene is TRBV20-1, the J gene TRBJ1-1; 8 bases are shared with TRBD1. Germline V CDR1 and CDR2: DFQATT, SNEGSKA (reference sequence). This CDR3 comprises 16 residues. V shed 3 bases and J 1 base; nucleotides not matched to a gene: 10. The CDR3 protein is CSARELDRDRNTEAFF. CDR3 coding DNA: TGCAGTGCTAGGGAATTGGACAGGGACCGGAACACTGAAGCTTTCTTT.

For this clonotype: A much larger clone lies one base from this, so it may be a read error. The CDR3 region has the DNA TGTGCCGACGGTAAAGAAGACGGGGCATCCTACAATGAGCAGTTCTTC. It encodes CADGKEDGASYNEQFF. This chain uses TRBV12-3 or TRBV12-4 with TRBJ2-1; D assignment may be TRBD1 or TRBD2 (5 bases each). The V end lost 11 bases, the J end lost 1 base, and 21 bases lay between the germline ends. This CDR3 is 16 amino acids long.

This clonotype was counted between two and nine times. V is TRBV19 and J is TRBJ2-7; no firm D call. V shed 4 bases and J shed 5 bases, with 15 bases lying between them. This CDR3 spans 14 amino acids. CDR1 and CDR2 (germline): LNHDA, SQIVND (reference sequence). The CDR3 coding sequence is TGTGCCAGTAGTAGTGATGCCGTAAGGAACGAGCAGTACTTC. Translation gives CASSSDAVRNEQYF.